These T cell receptor beta chains were read from a single sample in a study of T cell repertoires in cytomegalovirus infection. TCRdb re-called the reads through MiXCR, storing one row per CDR3 protein. Of around 130,000 distinct CDR3 sequences in the sample, roughly 9% are singletons; the top ten hold about 9.4%. The sequenced material came from PBMCs. All receptors derive from a human donor in good health (CMV status not recorded). Some clones in this sample may be carry-over from other donors' samples. Each CDR3 is given with its conserved first and last residue. The D gene is left open where the match is weak. The size field is filled for only some rows; it gives once, few, many or a size class.

CSVDSSDTQYF	TGCAGCGTTGATAGTTCTGATACGCAGTATTTT	.	TRBV29-1	TRBJ2-3	many
CASRTYTGTMTDTQYF	TGTGCCAGCAGAACGTACACCGGGACTATGACAGATACGCAGTATTTT	TRBD2	TRBV7-2	TRBJ2-3	many
CASSETGATYEQYF	TGTGCCAGCAGTGAGACAGGGGCTACCTACGAGCAGTACTTC	TRBD1	TRBV25-1	TRBJ2-7	.
CASSPGVPGYTF	TGCGCCAGCAGTCCAGGCGTCCCTGGCTACACCTTC	.	TRBV23-1	TRBJ1-2	few
CSGSDWPDGEKLFF	TGCAGCGGAAGCGATTGGCCTGATGGGGAAAAACTGTTTTTT	.	TRBV29-1	TRBJ1-4	.
CASSLTGDTEAFF	TGTGCCAGCAGCTTGACAGGGGATACTGAAGCTTTCTTT	TRBD1	TRBV7-9	TRBJ1-1	many
CASTGAGVEKLFF	TGTGCCAGCACCGGGGCAGGGGTTGAAAAACTGTTTTTT	.	TRBV2	TRBJ1-4	many
CASSSDRGYGYTF	TGTGCCAGCAGCTCCGACAGGGGGTATGGCTACACCTTC	TRBD1	TRBV5-6	TRBJ1-2	.
CASSVTGTNTEAFF	TGTGCCAGCAGCGTCACCGGGACCAACACTGAAGCTTTCTTT	.	TRBV7-2	TRBJ1-1	many
CASRTGPSGSNQPQHF	TGTGCCAGCAGGACAGGCCCGAGTGGAAGCAATCAGCCCCAGCATTTT	.	TRBV2	TRBJ1-5	.
CSARDPRESAEKLFF	TGCAGTGCTAGAGATCCCAGGGAGTCGGCTGAAAAACTGTTTTTT	.	TRBV20-1	TRBJ1-4	few
CASSQETGGGNQPQHF	TGTGCCAGCAGCCAAGAGACAGGGGGCGGCAATCAGCCCCAGCATTTT	TRBD1	TRBV4-2	TRBJ1-5	many
CASKPPSEGPAFF	TGTGCCAGCAAACCGCCCTCCGAGGGGCCAGCTTTCTTT	.	TRBV12-3/TRBV12-4	TRBJ1-1	few
CASSYRGVRTDTQYF	TGTGCCAGCAGTTATCGGGGGGTCCGCACAGATACGCAGTATTTT	TRBD2	TRBV6-5	TRBJ2-3	many
CASSWRGTEAFF	TGTGCCAGTAGTTGGCGGGGAACTGAAGCTTTCTTT	.	TRBV19	TRBJ1-1	.
CASRSVDRAFDEQFF	TGTGCCAGCAGAAGTGTCGACAGGGCATTCGATGAGCAGTTCTTC	TRBD1	TRBV11-1	TRBJ2-1	many
CASSLAGMSNQPQHF	TGTGCCAGCAGCTTAGCGGGGATGAGCAATCAGCCCCAGCATTTT	.	TRBV7-8	TRBJ1-5	many
CASSLGLEGRAQSYEQYF	TGTGCCAGCAGCTTAGGTTTAGAGGGCAGGGCACAATCCTACGAGCAGTACTTC	.	TRBV7-2	TRBJ2-7	many
CASSFLTLAGGGGETQYF	TGTGCCAGCAGCTTCCTCACCTTAGCGGGGGGAGGAGGGGAGACCCAGTACTTC	TRBD2	TRBV7-2	TRBJ2-5	many
CASSDQGATYNSPLHF	TGTGCCAGCAGTGATCAGGGGGCCACCTATAATTCACCCCTCCACTTT	TRBD1	TRBV2	TRBJ1-6	many
CASSRAGGANTGELFF	TGTGCCAGCAGCCGAGCGGGGGGGGCGAACACCGGGGAGCTGTTTTTT	TRBD2	TRBV7-3	TRBJ2-2	many
CASRDRSSYEQYF	TGTGCCAGCAGAGATCGCAGCTCCTACGAGCAGTACTTC	.	TRBV12-3/TRBV12-4	TRBJ2-7	many
CASSPFRDPRRNTEAFF	TGTGCCAGCAGCCCCTTCCGGGACCCCAGAAGGAACACTGAAGCTTTCTTT	.	TRBV11-2	TRBJ1-1	many
CASSLTVQETQYF	TGTGCCAGCAGTTTGACGGTCCAAGAGACCCAGTACTTC	.	TRBV5-4	TRBJ2-5	few
CASSLGGGVYNSPLHF	TGTGCCAGCAGCTTGGGAGGGGGCGTCTATAATTCACCCCTCCACTTT	TRBD1	TRBV5-6	TRBJ1-6	many
CASRTGTANNSPLHF	TGTGCCAGCAGAACCGGGACAGCAAATAATTCACCCCTCCACTTT	TRBD1	TRBV6-1	TRBJ1-6	many
CASSREDREQAFF	TGTGCCAGCAGCCGCGAAGACAGGGAGCAAGCTTTCTTT	TRBD1	TRBV7-2	TRBJ1-1	many
CASSWDRAYNEQFF	TGCGCCAGCAGTTGGGACAGGGCCTACAATGAGCAGTTCTTC	TRBD1	TRBV5-1	TRBJ2-1	many
CASSVREGTNEKLFF	TGTGCCAGCAGCGTCAGGGAGGGGACTAATGAAAAACTGTTTTTT	.	TRBV7-8	TRBJ1-4	many
CASSQSKMTDQPQHF	TGCGCCAGCAGTCAATCTAAGATGACTGATCAGCCCCAGCATTTT	.	TRBV23-1	TRBJ1-5	once
CASSPGLKDGYTF	TGTGCCAGTAGCCCAGGGTTAAAGGATGGCTACACCTTC	.	TRBV19	TRBJ1-2	many
CATSLWDNEQFF	TGTGCCACCTCCCTCTGGGACAATGAGCAGTTCTTC	.	TRBV5-4	TRBJ2-1	few
CASQGRSTSGAFF	TGTGCTAGTCAGGGCAGGTCAACAAGTGGGGCTTTCTTT	.	TRBV12-5	TRBJ1-1	many
CASSPGLADNEQFF	TGTGCCAGCAGCCCGGGACTAGCGGACAATGAGCAGTTCTTC	TRBD2	TRBV3-1	TRBJ2-1	.
CSARDKGNTDTQYF	TGCAGTGCTAGAGATAAGGGGAACACAGATACGCAGTATTTT	.	TRBV20-1	TRBJ2-3	few
CASSRPGLGETQYF	TGTGCCAGCAGTCGACCGGGACTAGGAGAGACCCAGTACTTC	TRBD2	TRBV27	TRBJ2-5	many
CASSLITGTQYF	TGTGCCAGCAGCTTAATCACTGGGACCCAGTACTTC	.	TRBV7-2	TRBJ2-5	many
CASSSAQGFEQYF	TGTGCCAGCAGCTCCGCTCAGGGGTTTGAGCAGTACTTC	.	TRBV7-9	TRBJ2-7	.
CASSRDRVYEQYF	TGTGCCAGCAGTCGGGACAGGGTTTACGAGCAGTACTTC	TRBD1	TRBV12-3/TRBV12-4	TRBJ2-7	.
CASSWLNTEAFF	TGTGCCAGTAGTTGGTTGAACACTGAAGCTTTCTTT	.	TRBV19	TRBJ1-1	many
CASSPEPVYNEQFF	TGTGCCAGCAGCCCCGAACCGGTTTACAATGAGCAGTTCTTC	.	TRBV11-2	TRBJ2-1	.
CSAVDGMNTEAFF	TGCAGCGCCGTCGACGGGATGAACACTGAAGCTTTCTTT	.	TRBV29-1	TRBJ1-1	many
CASSESRTLNTEAFF	TGTGCCAGCAGTGAATCGAGGACCTTGAACACTGAAGCTTTCTTT	.	TRBV25-1	TRBJ1-1	.
CASSLTGRDEQYF	TGTGCCAGCAGCTTAACAGGGCGCGACGAGCAGTACTTC	.	TRBV7-2	TRBJ2-7	many
CASSYAGGPLSDGYTF	TGTGCCAGCAGTTACGCGGGAGGACCGCTAAGCGATGGCTACACCTTC	.	TRBV6-5	TRBJ1-2	.
CATHRGQGDHEQYF	TGTGCCACCCACCGGGGACAGGGGGACCACGAGCAGTACTTC	TRBD1	TRBV2	TRBJ2-7	few
CASSQELGPTYYGYTF	TGTGCCAGCAGCCAAGAATTAGGACCCACGTACTATGGCTACACCTTC	.	TRBV3-1	TRBJ1-2	once
CSARVQGENIQYF	TGCAGTGCTAGAGTACAGGGCGAGAACATTCAGTACTTC	.	TRBV20-1	TRBJ2-4	many
CASSLNSGTGSGQFF	TGTGCCAGCAGCTTAAATTCCGGGACTGGGAGTGGGCAGTTCTTC	.	TRBV7-2	TRBJ2-1	many
CSALRYGSPLHF	TGCAGTGCCCTCCGGTACGGATCACCCCTCCACTTT	.	TRBV20-1	TRBJ1-6	.
CASSLARESNQPQHF	TGTGCCAGCAGCTTAGCGCGGGAAAGCAATCAGCCCCAGCATTTT	.	TRBV7-8	TRBJ1-5	many
CASSPGGSGTGELFF	TGTGCCAGTAGTCCAGGGGGATCGGGCACCGGGGAGCTGTTTTTT	TRBD1	TRBV19	TRBJ2-2	many